The 9 T cell receptor beta chains below all came from one sample that was sequenced in a study of OX40 agonist ivuxolimab in advanced cancers. Data came from immunoSEQ multiplex PCR; TCRdb stores just in-frame clones and leaves some out. This table holds 80,000 to 100,000 clones, 93% found once. The starting material was CD4+ or CD8+ T cells sorted from blood, obtained in a trial of the OX40 agonist ivuxolimab. Receptors originate from an adult with an advanced solid tumor such as melanoma, head and neck, liver or kidney cancer.

The V call is TRBV11-2, the J call TRBJ1-2; 7 nucleotides line up with TRBD1. There are 14 residues in the CDR3. Germline loops: CDR1 SGHAT, CDR2 FQNNGV. V was clipped by 0 bases and J by 9 bases; unmatched bases: 7. CDR3 residues: CASSLERRGIRYTF. The CDR3 bases are TGTGCCAGCAGCTTAGAACGCAGGGGGATACGCTACACCTTC.

The rearrangement links TRBV2 to TRBJ2-7; 7 nucleotides agree with TRBD1. Germline CDR1 is SNHLY and CDR2 is FYNNEI. CDR3 length: 15 amino acids. V lost 3 bases and J lost 6; bases outside the gene matches: 11. CDR3 coding DNA: TGTGCCAGCAGTGACGGGACAGAAGAAGCCGGCGAGCAGTACTTC. Translating gives CASSDGTEEAGEQYF.

This chain joins TRBV4-2 and TRBJ2-1, with TRBD2 matching 11 bases. The germline gives CDR1 LGHNA, CDR2 YNFKEQ. Unmatched junction bases numbered 9, after V lost 0 bases and J lost 8 bases. This CDR3 has 17 amino acids. The CDR3 nucleotides are TGTGCCAGCAGCCAAGACGGCGGTAGCGGGGGGGCCTATGAGCAGTTCTTC. Translation gives CASSQDGGSGGAYEQFF.

This CDR3 reads CASSRDALYNEQFF. The CDR3 nucleotides are TGCGCCAGCTCCCGGGACGCCCTATACAATGAGCAGTTCTTC. The chain combines TRBV4-1 with TRBJ2-1; the D gene could be TRBD1 or TRBD2 (5 bases each). The CDR3 covers 14 residues. Looked up from germline, CDR1 is MGHRA and CDR2 is YSYEKL. The V end was cut by 8 bases, the J end by 4 bases, with 15 bases between.

Here the CDR3 DNA reads TGTGCCAGCAGCTTTCGTCGCGGGGCAACCTCGATCCAAGAGACCCAGTACTTC. Its translation: CASSFRRGATSIQETQYF. This chain joins TRBV7-9 and TRBJ2-5; possibly TRBD2 for D (6 bases). Germline CDR1 and CDR2: SEHNR and FQNEAQ (reference sequence). The CDR3 has 18 amino acids. V was cut by 3 bases and J by 1 base, with 21 bases left in between.

The gene calls are TRBV15 and TRBJ1-6; D possibly corresponds to TRBD1 (5 bases). V dropped 0 bases and J dropped 10 bases, with 10 bases sitting between them. In germline, CDR1 is LNHNV, CDR2 YYDKDF (reference sequence). This CDR3 comprises 14 residues. CDR3 in amino acids: CATSRDRGTSPLHF. DNA of the CDR3: TGTGCCACCAGCAGAGATCGGGGGACCTCACCCCTCCACTTT. The full variable domain, its missing parts supplied by reference TRBV15 and TRBJ1-6, is DAMVIQNPRYQVTQFGKPVTLSCSQTLNHNVMYWYQQKSSQAPKLLFHYYDKDFNNEADTPDNFQSRRPNTSFCFLDIRSPGLGDTAMYLCATSRDRGTSPLHFGNGTRLTVT.

About this clone itself: This specimen includes other DNA sequences encoding the same CDR3. V is TRBV18 and J is TRBJ2-1; D not certain. This CDR3 has 13 amino acids. Trimming shortened V by 4 bases and J by 1 base, and 5 bases separated the two germline ends. CDR1 KGHSH and CDR2 LQKENI come from the germline V gene. This chain's CDR3 is CASSLSSYNEQFF. Written as DNA, the CDR3 is TGTGCCAGCTCACTATCTTCCTACAATGAGCAGTTCTTC.

The rearrangement links TRBV6-4 to TRBJ1-1; D not resolved. The CDR3 runs 15 residues. Germline V CDR1 and CDR2: MRHNA, SNTAGT. V shed 5 bases and J shed 0 bases, with 13 bases lying between them. In DNA, the CDR3 is TGTGCCAGCAGTTACGGAACTACTGTGAACACTGAAGCTTTCTTT. It codes for CASSYGTTVNTEAFF.

CDR3 protein: CASSLSPGVSTDTQYF. In DNA form, the CDR3 reads TGTGCCAGCAGCTTATCCCCAGGGGTGAGCACAGATACGCAGTATTTT. The chain uses TRBV7-2 and TRBJ2-3, with a weak D call TRBD1 (6 bases). Germline CDR1 SGHTA, CDR2 FQGNSA. The V end lost 2 bases, the J end lost 0 bases, and 12 bases lay between the germline ends. The CDR3 sequence is 16 residues long.